This T cell receptor (beta chain) is drawn from a study of vaccination effects on CD4 cells after COVID-19. At the level of the study: Samples were collected from a few convalescent patients early and late following vaccination. Findings of the study overall: The study had few convalescent patients and no early post-infection timepoints.

Assay used: immunoSEQ multiplex PCR; TCRdb lists only in-frame clones, some missing. The table records 50,000 or so clones, 65% to 80% of them present only once. Following culture for nine to ten days, CD4+ T cells were isolated. It was between March and December 2020 that the person had a SARS-CoV-2 infection confirmed by PCR. Two-dose vaccination with either BNT162b2 or mRNA-1273 was given to the participants. Days 3 and 7 were when half the medium was replaced with IL-2 medium. A note on this clone: Its cognate antigen is unknown.

Sequenced here: CD4+ T cells from PBMCs cultured without peptide, sampled after COVID-19 vaccination. The clonotype originates from a human donor who had a prior SARS-CoV-2 infection.

CDR3 bases: TGTGCCAGCAGCTCTCTAGCGGGAAGCACAGATACGCAGTATTTT. This codes for CASSSLAGSTDTQYF. The V call is TRBV7-2, the J call TRBJ2-3, with 9 bases fitting TRBD2. The V gene end was trimmed by 4 bases and the J gene end by 0 bases; junction bases not matched to a gene: 2. CDR1 SGHTA and CDR2 FQGNSA come from the germline V gene. The CDR3 sequence is 15 residues long.